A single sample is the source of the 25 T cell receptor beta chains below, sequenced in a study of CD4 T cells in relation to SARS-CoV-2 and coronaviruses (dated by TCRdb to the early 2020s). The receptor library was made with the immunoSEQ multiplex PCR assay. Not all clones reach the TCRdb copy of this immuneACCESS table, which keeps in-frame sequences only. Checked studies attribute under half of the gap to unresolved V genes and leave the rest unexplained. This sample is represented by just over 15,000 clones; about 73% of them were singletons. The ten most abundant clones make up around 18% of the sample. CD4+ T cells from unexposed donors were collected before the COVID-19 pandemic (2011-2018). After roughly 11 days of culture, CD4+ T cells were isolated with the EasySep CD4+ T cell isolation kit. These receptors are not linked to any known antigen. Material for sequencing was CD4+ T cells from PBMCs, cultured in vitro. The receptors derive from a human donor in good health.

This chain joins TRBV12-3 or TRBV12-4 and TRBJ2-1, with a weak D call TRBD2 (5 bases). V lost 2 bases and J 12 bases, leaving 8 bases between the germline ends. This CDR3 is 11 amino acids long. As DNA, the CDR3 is TGTGCCAGCAGTTTACGGGCGGGGCAGTTCTTC. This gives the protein CASSLRAGQFF.

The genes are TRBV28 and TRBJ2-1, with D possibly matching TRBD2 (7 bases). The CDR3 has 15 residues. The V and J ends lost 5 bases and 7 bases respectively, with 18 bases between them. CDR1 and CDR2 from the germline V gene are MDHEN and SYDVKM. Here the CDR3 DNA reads TGTGCCAGCAGTCCTTGGGGGAGGGGGATTAATGAGCAGTTCTTC. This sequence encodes CASSPWGRGINEQFF.

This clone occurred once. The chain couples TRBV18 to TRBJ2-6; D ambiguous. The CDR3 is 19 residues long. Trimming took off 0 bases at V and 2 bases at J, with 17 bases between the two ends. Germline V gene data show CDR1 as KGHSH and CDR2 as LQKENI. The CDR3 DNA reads TGTGCCAGCTCACCACCGGGTACCCCCGGAGCCGCTGGGGCCAACGTCCTGACTTTC. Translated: CASSPPGTPGAAGANVLTF.

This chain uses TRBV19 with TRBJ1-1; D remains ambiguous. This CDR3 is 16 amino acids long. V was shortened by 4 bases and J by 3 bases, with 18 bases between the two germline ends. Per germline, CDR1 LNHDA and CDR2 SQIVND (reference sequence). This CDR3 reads CASSTAPAGTDTEAFF. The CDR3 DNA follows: TGTGCCAGTAGTACAGCCCCGGCGGGTACGGACACTGAAGCTTTCTTT. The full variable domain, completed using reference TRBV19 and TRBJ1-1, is DGGITQSPKYLFRKEGQNVTLSCEQNLNHDAMYWYRQDPGQGLRLIYYSQIVNDFQKGDIAEGYSVSREKKESFPLTVTSAQKNPTAFYLCASSTAPAGTDTEAFFGQGTRLTVV.

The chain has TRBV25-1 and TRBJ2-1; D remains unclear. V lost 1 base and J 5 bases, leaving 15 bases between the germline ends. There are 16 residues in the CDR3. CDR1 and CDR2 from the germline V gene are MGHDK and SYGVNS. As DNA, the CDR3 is TGTGCCAGCAGTGAATCCCCAGCAGTGGGTAACAATGAGCAGTTCTTC. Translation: CASSESPAVGNNEQFF.

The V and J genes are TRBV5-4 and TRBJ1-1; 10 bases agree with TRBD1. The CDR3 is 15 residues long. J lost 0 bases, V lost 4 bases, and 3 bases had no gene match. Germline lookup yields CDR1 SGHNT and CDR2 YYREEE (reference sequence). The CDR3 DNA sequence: TGTGCCAGCAGCCGGGGACAGGGGCTGAACACTGAAGCTTTCTTT. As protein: CASSRGQGLNTEAFF.

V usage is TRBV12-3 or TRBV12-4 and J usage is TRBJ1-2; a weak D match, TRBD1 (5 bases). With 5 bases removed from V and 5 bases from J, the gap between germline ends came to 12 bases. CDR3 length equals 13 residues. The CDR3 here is CASSLGLTYGYTF. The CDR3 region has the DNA TGTGCCAGCAGTCTGGGACTGACTTATGGCTACACCTTC.

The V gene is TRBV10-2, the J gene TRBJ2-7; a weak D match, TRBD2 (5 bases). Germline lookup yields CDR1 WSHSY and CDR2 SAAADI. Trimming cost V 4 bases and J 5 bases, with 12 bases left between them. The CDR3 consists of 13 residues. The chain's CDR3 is CASSGTGWDEQYF. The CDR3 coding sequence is TGCGCCAGCAGTGGGACGGGGTGGGACGAGCAGTACTTC.

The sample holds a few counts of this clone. The CDR3: CASSRGPPGTEAFF. The CDR3, as DNA: TGTGCCAGCAGTCGGGGACCACCCGGCACTGAAGCTTTCTTT. The rearrangement uses TRBV6-5 and TRBJ1-1, with D perhaps matching TRBD1 (5 bases). The CDR3 is 14 amino acids. Trimming took off 5 bases at V and 4 bases at J, with 14 bases between the two ends. CDR1 is MNHEY, CDR2 SVGAGI, per germline.

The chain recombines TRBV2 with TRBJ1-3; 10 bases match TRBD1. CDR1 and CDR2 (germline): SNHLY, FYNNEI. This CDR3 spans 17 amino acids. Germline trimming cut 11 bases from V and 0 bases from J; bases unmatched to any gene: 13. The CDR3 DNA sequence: TGTGCCGGTAGAGGGGGACAGGGGATAGTCTCTGGAAACACCATATATTTT. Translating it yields CAGRGGQGIVSGNTIYF.

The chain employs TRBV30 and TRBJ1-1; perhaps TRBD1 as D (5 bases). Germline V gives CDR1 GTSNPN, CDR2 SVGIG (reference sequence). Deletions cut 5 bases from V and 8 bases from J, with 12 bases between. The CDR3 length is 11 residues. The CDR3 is CAWVPRGEAFF. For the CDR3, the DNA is TGTGCCTGGGTACCACGGGGGGAAGCTTTCTTT. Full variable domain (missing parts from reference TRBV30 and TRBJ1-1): SQTIHQWPATLVQPVGSPLSLECTVEGTSNPNLYWYRQAAGRGLQLLFYSVGIGQISSEVPQNLSASRPQDRQFILSSKKLLLSDSGFYLCAWVPRGEAFFGQGTRLTVV.

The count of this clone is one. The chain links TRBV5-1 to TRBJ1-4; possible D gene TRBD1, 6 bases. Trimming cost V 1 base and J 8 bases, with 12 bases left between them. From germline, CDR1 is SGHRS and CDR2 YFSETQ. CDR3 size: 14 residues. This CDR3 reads CASSLTQGKEKLFF. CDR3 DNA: TGCGCCAGCAGCTTGACTCAGGGGAAGGAAAAACTGTTTTTT.

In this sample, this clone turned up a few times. CDR3 protein: CASLGQGVDEQYF. CDR3 DNA sequence: TGTGCCAGCCTGGGGCAGGGGGTAGACGAGCAGTACTTC. The genes are TRBV12-3 or TRBV12-4 and TRBJ2-7; 7 nucleotides line up with TRBD1. With 8 bases clipped from V and 5 bases from J, the junction kept 9 bases outside the gene matches. The CDR3 runs 13 residues.

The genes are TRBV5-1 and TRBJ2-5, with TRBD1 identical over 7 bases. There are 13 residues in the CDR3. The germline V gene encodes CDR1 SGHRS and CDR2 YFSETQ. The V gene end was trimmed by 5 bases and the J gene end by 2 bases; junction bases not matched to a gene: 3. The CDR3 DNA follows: TGCGCCAGCAGACAGGGGACACAAGAGACCCAGTACTTC. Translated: CASRQGTQETQYF.

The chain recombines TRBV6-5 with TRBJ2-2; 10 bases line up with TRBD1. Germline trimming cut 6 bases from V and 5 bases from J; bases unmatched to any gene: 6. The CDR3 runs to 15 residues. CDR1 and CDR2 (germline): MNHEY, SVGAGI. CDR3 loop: CASRTGTGVTGELFF. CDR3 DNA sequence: TGTGCCAGCAGAACCGGGACAGGGGTTACCGGGGAGCTGTTTTTT.

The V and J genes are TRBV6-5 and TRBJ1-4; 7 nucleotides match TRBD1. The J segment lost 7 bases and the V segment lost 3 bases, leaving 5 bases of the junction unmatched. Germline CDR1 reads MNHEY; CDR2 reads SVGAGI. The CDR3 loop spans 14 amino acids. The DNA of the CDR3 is TGTGCCAGCAGTTATAGGGGGCAAGGTGAAAAACTGTTTTTT. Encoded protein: CASSYRGQGEKLFF.

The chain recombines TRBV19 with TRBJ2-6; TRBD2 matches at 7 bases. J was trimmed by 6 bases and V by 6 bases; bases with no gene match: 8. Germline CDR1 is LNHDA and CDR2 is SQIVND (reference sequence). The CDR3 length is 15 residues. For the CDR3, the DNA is TGTGCCAGTAGCAGTAAGCGGGATTTGGCCAACGTCCTGACTTTC. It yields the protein CASSSKRDLANVLTF.

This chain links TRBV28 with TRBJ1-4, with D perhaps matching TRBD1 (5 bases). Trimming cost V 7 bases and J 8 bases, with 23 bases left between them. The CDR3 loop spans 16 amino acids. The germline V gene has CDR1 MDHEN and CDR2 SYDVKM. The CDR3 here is CASTPSLGVSREKLFF. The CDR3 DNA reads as TGTGCCAGCACCCCCTCGTTGGGGGTTTCCCGCGAAAAACTGTTTTTT.

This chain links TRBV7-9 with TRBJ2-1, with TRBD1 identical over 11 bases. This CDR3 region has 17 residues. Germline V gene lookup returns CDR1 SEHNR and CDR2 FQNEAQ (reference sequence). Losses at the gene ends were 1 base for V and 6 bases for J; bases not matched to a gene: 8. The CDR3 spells CASSLVGTGGIGNEQFF. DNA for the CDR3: TGTGCCAGCAGCTTAGTCGGGACAGGGGGGATTGGCAATGAGCAGTTCTTC. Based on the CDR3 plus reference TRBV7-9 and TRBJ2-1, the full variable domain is DTGVSQNPRHKITKRGQNVTFRCDPISEHNRLYWYRQTLGQGPEFLTYFQNEAQLEKSRLLSDRFSAERPKGSFSTLEIQRTEQGDSAMYLCASSLVGTGGIGNEQFFGPGTRLTVL.

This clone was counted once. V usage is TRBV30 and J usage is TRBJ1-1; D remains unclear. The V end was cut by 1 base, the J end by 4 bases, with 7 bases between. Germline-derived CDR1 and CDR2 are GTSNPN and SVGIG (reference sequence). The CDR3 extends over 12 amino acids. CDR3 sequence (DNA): TGTGCCTGGAGTGGGGATTCCACTGAAGCTTTCTTT. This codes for CAWSGDSTEAFF. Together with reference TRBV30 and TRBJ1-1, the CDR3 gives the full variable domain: SQTIHQWPATLVQPVGSPLSLECTVEGTSNPNLYWYRQAAGRGLQLLFYSVGIGQISSEVPQNLSASRPQDRQFILSSKKLLLSDSGFYLCAWSGDSTEAFFGQGTRLTVV.

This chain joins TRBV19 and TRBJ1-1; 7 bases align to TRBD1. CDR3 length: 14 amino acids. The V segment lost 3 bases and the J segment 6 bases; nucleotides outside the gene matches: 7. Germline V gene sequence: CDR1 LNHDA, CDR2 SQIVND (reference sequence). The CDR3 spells CASSILQGRAEAFF. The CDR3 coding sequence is TGTGCCAGTAGTATTTTACAGGGGAGGGCTGAAGCTTTCTTT.

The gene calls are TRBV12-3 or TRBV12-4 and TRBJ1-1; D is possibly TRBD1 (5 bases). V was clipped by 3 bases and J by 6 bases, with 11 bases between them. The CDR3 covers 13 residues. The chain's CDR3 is CASSLRGNPEAFF. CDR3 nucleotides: TGTGCCAGCAGTTTGAGGGGAAACCCTGAAGCTTTCTTT.

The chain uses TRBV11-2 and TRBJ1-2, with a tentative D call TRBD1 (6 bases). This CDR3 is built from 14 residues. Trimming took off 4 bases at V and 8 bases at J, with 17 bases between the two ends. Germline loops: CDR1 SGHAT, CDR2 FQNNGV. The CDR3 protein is CASSSLRGGGGYTF. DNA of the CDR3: TGTGCCAGCAGCTCGCTCAGGGGAGGTGGAGGCTACACCTTC.

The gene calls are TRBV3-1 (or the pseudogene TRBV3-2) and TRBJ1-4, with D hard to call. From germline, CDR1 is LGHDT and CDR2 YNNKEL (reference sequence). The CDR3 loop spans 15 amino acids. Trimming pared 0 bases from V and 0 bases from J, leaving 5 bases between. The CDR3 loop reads CASSQEGATNEKLFF. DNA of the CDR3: TGTGCCAGCAGCCAAGAGGGAGCAACTAATGAAAAACTGTTTTTT.

DNA for the CDR3: TGTGCCAGCTCACCGGCCGGGGGGCGCGTGAGTGAAGCTTTCTTT. Its protein is CASSPAGGRVSEAFF. The V gene is TRBV18, the J gene TRBJ1-1; TRBD1 is a possible D gene (6 bases). Per the germline V gene, CDR1 is KGHSH and CDR2 is LQKENI. V lost 3 bases to trimming and J lost 7 bases, with 18 bases between them. The CDR3 consists of 15 residues.